The 10 T cell receptor beta chains reported below all come from one sample, sequenced in a study of blood T cells in healthy people across ages (dated by TCRdb to 2015 to 2017). The library was prepared using 5' RACE. The instrument was an Illumina HiSeq 2500. A second PCR of about 6 to 11 cycles was run with a J-beta primer mix and a sample-barcoded 5' primer. TCRdb reprocessed the public reads (quality trimming at Q25 with fastp, clone calling with MiXCR) and kept in-frame beta chains. Each entry is one CDR3 protein sequence, shown with its most common DNA and genes. This sample has 1.5 million to 2 million distinct CDR3 sequences in its table, and less than 50% of those were observed once. In total, the top ten clones hold roughly 2% of the sample. The source material was blood. These receptors came from a woman between 40 and 55 years old in good health.

The sample holds a few counts of this clonotype. The chain is built from TRBV2 and TRBJ2-1; the D gene could be TRBD1 or TRBD2 (5 bases each). V lost 8 bases and J 6 bases, leaving 20 bases between the germline ends. Germline V lookup: CDR1 SNHLY, CDR2 FYNNEI. CDR3 size: 15 residues. The CDR3: CASRLEGSGGNEQFF. In DNA form, the CDR3 reads TGTGCCAGCCGATTAGAAGGGAGTGGGGGCAATGAGCAGTTCTTC.

This clonotype was found many times. This CDR3 is CASSFDPGSYNEQFF. CDR3 DNA: TGCGCCAGCAGCTTTGACCCGGGCTCCTACAATGAGCAGTTCTTC. The J gene is TRBJ2-1, the V gene TRBV5-1; D unresolved. V shed 2 bases and J shed 0 bases, with 9 bases lying between them. Germline V lookup: CDR1 SGHRS, CDR2 YFSETQ. The CDR3 runs 15 residues.

This clonotype has a handful of counts. The chain carries TRBV7-2 and TRBJ2-1; no reliable D call. Germline loops: CDR1 SGHTA, CDR2 FQGNSA. The CDR3 extends over 14 amino acids. V lost 5 bases and J 9 bases, leaving 17 bases between the germline ends. This chain's CDR3 is CASSHGVRYGEQFF. CDR3 coding DNA: TGTGCCAGCAGCCACGGAGTACGGTACGGTGAGCAGTTCTTC.

The chain couples TRBV27 to TRBJ2-5; D is perhaps TRBD2 (5 bases). The J call is in doubt because the DNA end fits TRBJ2-7 better. The CDR3 is 15 residues long. Germline loops: CDR1 MNHEY, CDR2 SMNVEV (reference sequence). CDR3 DNA sequence: TGTGCCAGCAGCCCGTCAGGACTCTTCAGGAACGAGCAGTACTTC. Protein product: CASSPSGLFRNEQYF.

V gene TRBV11-3 combines with J gene TRBJ2-3; no reliable D call. This CDR3 has 16 amino acids. The germline gives CDR1 SGHNT, CDR2 YENEEA. Trimming stripped 1 base from V and 2 bases from J, with 13 bases between. The CDR3 sequence is CASSLGGIGHTDTQYF. The DNA for the CDR3 is TGTGCCAGCAGCTTAGGGGGTATAGGGCACACAGATACGCAGTATTTT.

In its sample, this clonotype was seen a few times. The V gene is TRBV27, the J gene TRBJ2-7; 9 nucleotides match TRBD1. The junction had 6 bases not matched to a gene; V was cut back by 0 bases and J by 3 bases. The germline V gene encodes CDR1 MNHEY and CDR2 SMNVEV (reference sequence). CDR3 length: 16 residues. This CDR3 is CASSLSSGTGYYEQYF. As DNA, the CDR3 is TGTGCCAGCAGTTTATCGTCCGGGACAGGGTACTACGAGCAGTACTTC.

The chain joins TRBV6-6 to TRBJ2-3; 11 bases align to TRBD1. Trimming removed 7 bases from V and 1 base from J; junction bases left unmatched: 10. CDR1 is MNHNY, CDR2 SVGAGI, per germline (reference sequence). The CDR3 is 17 amino acids. This CDR3 is CASNADRGPRGTDTQYF. CDR3 in DNA: TGTGCCAGCAACGCGGACAGGGGGCCGAGGGGCACAGATACGCAGTATTTT.

The rearrangement uses TRBV7-9 and TRBJ2-3; D may correspond to TRBD1 or TRBD2 (5 bases each). Germline V gene lookup returns CDR1 SEHNR and CDR2 FQNEAQ (reference sequence). Deletions cut 3 bases from V and 6 bases from J, with 13 bases between. The CDR3 contains 14 residues. Written as DNA, the CDR3 is TGTGCCAGCAGCTTTCCCGGGACCCGGGATACGCAGTATTTT. It specifies CASSFPGTRDTQYF.

This clonotype has just one count. The chain joins TRBV6-5 to TRBJ1-6; weak D call: TRBD1 (6 bases). CDR1 and CDR2 from the germline V gene are MNHEY and SVGAGI. V was trimmed by 2 bases and J by 6 bases, leaving 14 bases between them. The CDR3 covers 16 residues. CDR3 region: CASSYGRQVTNSPLHF. In DNA form, the CDR3 reads TGTGCCAGCAGTTACGGGCGACAGGTTACTAATTCACCCCTCCACTTT.

This clonotype showed up just once. In DNA, the CDR3 is TGTGCCACCAGTGATGTGTCCGGGGTCCCGGATACGCAGTATTTT. It translates to CATSDVSGVPDTQYF. The chain recombines TRBV24-1 with TRBJ2-3; a possible D gene is TRBD2 (5 bases). The length of the CDR3 is 15 residues. CDR1 and CDR2 from the germline V gene are KGHDR and SFDVKD. Deletions cut 3 bases from V and 6 bases from J, with 15 bases between.